One TCR beta chain is described in this entry. Its antigen is still unknown. Germline-derived CDR1 and CDR2 are KGHDR and SFDVKD. J was trimmed by 7 bases and V by 4 bases; bases with no gene match: 13. CDR3 size: 17 residues. Noted treatment: approximately 11-day PBMC culture with coronavirus spike peptide pools or control peptides (ViraFEST assay). One should note that the unexposed donor's CD4+ T cells were collected before the COVID-19 pandemic (2011-2018). A few million PBMCs were grown per well alongside about 10 IU/ml IL-2 and roughly 9.3 ug/ml peptide pools. This entry comes from a study of vaccination and CD4 T cells after COVID-19. Cultured CD4+ T-cell DNA underwent Oncomine TCR Beta short-read sequencing. Using the QIAamp micro DNA kit, genomic DNA was extracted from the CD4+ T cells that had been cultured. Each CDR3 protein gets one entry after TCRdb re-called the PCR reads with MiXCR. The sample consists of about 9,100 distinct CDR3 sequences, approximately 31% of them appearing once.

The specimen was CD4+ T cells from blood, cultured in vitro. The sequence was obtained from a human donor in good health. This rearrangement joins TRBV24-1 to TRBJ2-1, with 9 positions matching TRBD1. Written as DNA, the CDR3 is TGTGCCACCAGTGACGCACATAAAGGGACAGGGTTTAATGAGCAGTTCTTC. Residues: CATSDAHKGTGFNEQFF.